The present TCR beta chain was sequenced within a study of blood T cell repertoires in COVID-19. Overall study: Spain, Italy and the United States supplied samples that represented acute and convalescent COVID-19. PBMCs, B-cell-depleted T cells, or T cells were the source of the cDNA or gDNA that made up the material.

In the original workflow: Amplification of reference gene primers provided the estimated nucleated cell counts. Assay used: immunoSEQ multiplex PCR; TCRdb lists only in-frame clones, some missing. Clone size and the V and J calls come from that table; the DNA yielded D and trimming. The sample carries 70,000 to 95,000 clones, about 93% recorded once. The CDR3 is 16 residues long. V was pared by 10 bases and J by 5 bases, with 16 bases of the junction left unmatched. In germline, CDR1 is LNHDA, CDR2 SQIVND (reference sequence). The rearrangement links TRBV19 to TRBJ2-2; 7 bases align to TRBD2. Sequences were obtained from peripheral blood. The receptor's source is a woman aged 45 to 65 in a cohort sampled during active COVID-19. This CDR3 reads CATKEESGRETGELFF. For the CDR3, the DNA is TGTGCCACCAAAGAAGAATCGGGGAGGGAGACCGGGGAGCTGTTTTTT.